The following is a TCR beta chain sequence with its context. Sequenced by immunoSEQ multiplex PCR; TCRdb stores in-frame clones only, minus some. The sample includes around 130,000 clones, around 79% of them seen just once. The entry originates in a study of blood T cell repertoires in COVID-19. Trimming left V 5 bases short and J 6 bases short, with 8 bases between. The CDR3 length is 12 residues. The germline gives CDR1 LGHNT, CDR2 FRNRAP. The V and J genes are TRBV12-5 and TRBJ2-1; a possible D gene is TRBD2 (5 bases). The sequencing sample was made of peripheral blood. The TCR sequence derives from an elderly man with acute or convalescent COVID-19. The CDR3 is CASGARGNEQFF. The CDR3, as DNA: TGTGCTAGTGGTGCCCGGGGCAATGAGCAGTTCTTC. The full variable domain, in which reference TRBV12-5 and TRBJ2-1 provide the parts outside the CDR3, is DARVTQTPRHKVTEMGQEVTMRCQPILGHNTVFWYRQTMMQGLELLAYFRNRAPLDDSGMPKDRFSAEMPDATLATLKIQPSEPRDSAVYFCASGARGNEQFFGPGTRLTVL.